In its sample, the clone carrying this T cell receptor beta chain was seen a few times. Its cognate antigen is unknown. This entry belongs to a study of cytomegalovirus exposure and HLA in healthy donors. Study-wide results and caveats: The listing of roughly 160 TCR beta chains classed them as cytomegalovirus-associated. Roughly even sequencing depth across donors was the assumption behind the presence/absence analyses. Being productive about 87% or about 30% of the time was typical of most TCR beta V segments in an earlier analysis.

This CDR3 has 16 residues. V was clipped by 7 bases and J by 0 bases, with 16 bases between them. Looked up from germline, CDR1 is LNHDA and CDR2 is SQIVND (reference sequence). Vbeta (60) and Jbeta (13) primers were used in the PCR. Repertoires were generated with immunoSEQ multiplex PCR, while TCRdb's copy carries only in-frame clones and drops some. The sample gives 250,000 or so clones, 80% to 85% of which show up once; 7% to 9% is in the top ten. The TCR was taken from a woman aged 60-70 years in good health and CMV-seropositive. The chain carries TRBV19 and TRBJ1-5; weak D call: TRBD1 (6 bases). Sequenced input: PBMCs. The CDR3, as DNA: TGTGCCAGTACCCGATTGGACAGCTATAGCAATCAGCCCCAGCATTTT. Its protein is CASTRLDSYSNQPQHF. Full variable domain (rest looked up from reference TRBV19 and TRBJ1-5): DGGITQSPKYLFRKEGQNVTLSCEQNLNHDAMYWYRQDPGQGLRLIYYSQIVNDFQKGDIAEGYSVSREKKESFPLTVTSAQKNPTAFYLCASTRLDSYSNQPQHFGDGTRLSIL.